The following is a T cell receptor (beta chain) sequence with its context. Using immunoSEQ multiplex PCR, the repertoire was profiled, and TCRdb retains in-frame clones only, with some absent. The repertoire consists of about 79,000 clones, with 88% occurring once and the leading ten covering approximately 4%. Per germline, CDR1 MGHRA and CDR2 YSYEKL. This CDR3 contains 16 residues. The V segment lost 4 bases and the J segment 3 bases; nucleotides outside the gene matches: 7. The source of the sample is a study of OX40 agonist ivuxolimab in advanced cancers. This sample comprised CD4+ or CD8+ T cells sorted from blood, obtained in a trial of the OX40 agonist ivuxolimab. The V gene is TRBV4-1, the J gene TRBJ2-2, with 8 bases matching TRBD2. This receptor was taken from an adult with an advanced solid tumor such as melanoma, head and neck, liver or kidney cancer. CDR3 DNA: TGCGCCAGCAGCCGGAGAGCTAGCGGGTACACCGGGGAGCTGTTTTTT. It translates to CASSRRASGYTGELFF.